The rows below give T cell receptor beta chains drawn from one sample of a study of T cells after yellow fever vaccination. Using its own MiXCR run on the 5' RACE reads, TCRdb lists one record per CDR3 protein. The table has around 530,000 distinct CDR3 sequences, about a sixth seen once; the top ten hold roughly a sixth. The sample consisted of PBMCs, taken about 5 days after the first yellow fever vaccination. The source is a man younger than 35 who received the YFV17D yellow fever vaccine. Each CDR3 is given with its conserved first and last residue. The D gene is left open where the match is weak. Only part of the rows carry a size: once, few, many, or a class if the clone is expanded.

>-|few|TRBJ2-1|TRBV6-2/TRBV6-3
CASSFRVYNEQFF
TGTGCCAGCAGTTTCAGGGTCTACAATGAGCAGTTCTTC
>TRBD1|few|TRBJ2-1|TRBV20-1
CSALRTGGYEQFF
TGCAGTGCTCTCCGGACAGGGGGCTATGAGCAGTTCTTC
>TRBD2|-|TRBJ2-5|TRBV3-1
CASSHERAGAQETQYF
TGTGCCAGCAGCCATGAGCGAGCGGGAGCACAAGAGACCCAGTACTTC
>TRBD1|few|TRBJ1-2|TRBV7-9
CASPTDREGVGYTF
TGTGCCAGCCCTACCGACAGGGAGGGAGTTGGCTACACCTTC
>-|few|TRBJ2-3|TRBV7-3
CASSQGLRPDTQYF
TGTGCCAGCAGCCAAGGTTTGCGCCCGGATACGCAGTATTTT
>-|few|TRBJ1-6|TRBV10-3
CAISPRTDNSPLHF
TGTGCCATCAGCCCTCGGACAGATAATTCACCCCTCCACTTT
>-|few|TRBJ1-3|TRBV5-1
CASSLGEDAIYF
TGCGCCAGCAGCTTAGGAGAAGACGCCATATATTTT
>-|few|TRBJ1-2|TRBV6-2/TRBV6-3
CAIRAKNYGYTF
TGTGCCATACGGGCTAAGAACTATGGCTACACCTTC
>TRBD2|many|TRBJ2-1|TRBV12-3/TRBV12-4
CASSLLAGDNEQFF
TGTGCCAGCAGTTTACTAGCGGGGGACAATGAGCAGTTCTTC
>TRBD1|many|TRBJ2-7|TRBV5-1
CASSLLGQGPYEQYF
TGCGCCAGCAGCTTATTGGGACAGGGACCGTACGAGCAGTACTTC
>-|few|TRBJ2-6|TRBV10-3
CAISEDTSGANVLTF
TGTGCCATCAGTGAGGACACCTCTGGGGCCAACGTCCTGACTTTC
>-|-|TRBJ2-5|TRBV5-1
CATSPSSGIETQYF
TGCGCCACCTCACCTAGCAGTGGAATCGAGACCCAGTACTTC
>-|many|TRBJ2-6|TRBV27
CASSPPYSGANVLTF
TGTGCCAGCAGTCCGCCTTACTCTGGGGCCAACGTCCTGACTTTC
>-|-|TRBJ1-3|TRBV5-6
CASSFAGASGNTIYF
TGTGCCAGCAGCTTCGCGGGGGCGAGTGGAAACACCATATATTTT
>-|-|TRBJ2-5|TRBV20-1
CSAREAGARETQYF
TGCAGTGCCCGGGAGGCGGGGGCTCGGGAGACCCAGTACTTC
>-|-|TRBJ1-6|TRBV6-1
CASIDHSRWNSPLHF
TGTGCCAGCATTGATCACAGTCGGTGGAATTCACCCCTCCACTTT
>TRBD1|-|TRBJ2-1|TRBV6-2/TRBV6-3
CASTDSLDRGYNEQFF
TGTGCCAGCACCGACTCGTTGGACAGGGGCTACAATGAGCAGTTCTTC
>-|few|TRBJ1-4|TRBV6-5
CASSFPRDTKHEKLFF
TGTGCCAGCAGTTTCCCTCGGGACACAAAGCATGAAAAACTGTTTTTT